The next 16 T cell receptor beta chains were all read from a single sample in a study of T cell clonotyping in hematopoietic cell transplantation. Time point in this sample: recipient sample about 28 days before transplant, after cytoreduction. Profiled with immunoSEQ multiplex PCR; TCRdb holds only in-frame clones, not every one. The sample records fewer than 100,000 clones, 90% to 96% being singletons. The material sequenced was peripheral blood mononuclear cells, taken before stem cell transplant. The receptor source for this set is a woman in her forties or fifties with acute myeloid leukemia. Some clones in this sample may be carry-over from other donors' samples.

The chain couples TRBV28 to TRBJ2-7, with 9 bases that match TRBD1. Germline V lookup: CDR1 MDHEN, CDR2 SYDVKM. J gave up 4 bases and V 3 bases, and 4 bases lay outside the gene matches. This CDR3 is built from 14 residues. The CDR3 spells CASSLGTGWYEQYF. CDR3 coding DNA: TGTGCCAGCAGTTTGGGGACAGGGTGGTACGAGCAGTACTTC.

This clone was counted a few times. V usage is TRBV5-8 and J usage is TRBJ2-7; 9 nucleotides line up with TRBD1. The J segment lost 4 bases and the V segment lost 1 base, leaving 6 bases of the junction unmatched. Per germline, CDR1 SGHTS and CDR2 YDEGEE. This CDR3 region has 15 residues. This CDR3 reads CASSLQTGGVYEQYF. For the CDR3, the DNA is TGTGCCAGCAGCTTGCAGACAGGGGGAGTATACGAGCAGTACTTC.

The rearrangement uses TRBV30 and TRBJ1-2; no reliable D call. The V and J ends lost 5 bases and 2 bases respectively, with 15 bases between them. Germline CDR1 is GTSNPN and CDR2 is SVGIG (reference sequence). The CDR3 loop spans 14 amino acids. The CDR3 protein is CAWATVNGNYGYTF. The CDR3 region has the DNA TGTGCCTGGGCCACAGTCAACGGGAACTATGGCTACACCTTC.

The chain uses TRBV27 and TRBJ2-1; D perhaps matches TRBD2 (6 bases). In germline, CDR1 is MNHEY, CDR2 SMNVEV (reference sequence). V lost 5 bases to trimming and J lost 9 bases, with 29 bases between them. The CDR3 consists of 18 residues. The CDR3 protein is CASSTVPHSDPLRGEQFF. The CDR3 region has the DNA TGTGCCAGCAGTACTGTCCCCCATAGCGACCCACTGCGGGGTGAGCAGTTCTTC.

V is TRBV7-9 and J is TRBJ2-2, with 10 bases aligning to TRBD2. From germline, CDR1 is SEHNR and CDR2 FQNEAQ (reference sequence). J was trimmed by 5 bases and V by 5 bases; bases with no gene match: 11. CDR3 length: 17 residues. DNA of the CDR3: TGTGCCAGCAGCCTTACGGGACTAGCGTTGGGAACCGGGGAGCTGTTTTTT. This gives the protein CASSLTGLALGTGELFF.

This chain links TRBV19 with TRBJ1-2; 8 nucleotides line up with TRBD1. Germline assignment: CDR1 LNHDA and CDR2 SQIVND (reference sequence). The CDR3 has 13 amino acids. Losses at the gene ends were 3 bases for V and 6 bases for J; bases not matched to a gene: 3. The CDR3 protein is CASSIGQGDGYTF. The CDR3 DNA reads TGTGCCAGTAGTATCGGACAGGGCGATGGCTACACCTTC.

This chain joins TRBV27 and TRBJ1-5; no firm D call. The CDR3 is made up of 15 amino acids. Trimming pared 4 bases from V and 7 bases from J, leaving 17 bases between. In germline, CDR1 is MNHEY, CDR2 SMNVEV (reference sequence). The CDR3 DNA is TGTGCCAGCAGTTCTACCCGGGTCTTATCGCAGCCCCAGCATTTT. This sequence encodes CASSSTRVLSQPQHF.

The rearrangement links TRBV5-8 to TRBJ1-4, with a tentative D call TRBD1 (6 bases). V was shortened by 4 bases and J by 15 bases, with 16 bases between the two germline ends. The V gene's germline CDR1 is SGHTS and CDR2 YDEGEE. The CDR3 runs to 12 residues. Written as DNA, the CDR3 is TGTGCCAGCAGCCAGACCCAGGGGATAGTGTTTTTT. It translates to CASSQTQGIVFF.

CDR3 DNA: TGTGCCAGCAGCTTAGTGTCAGTAGAGACCCAGTACTTC. This codes for CASSLVSVETQYF. This chain joins TRBV7-9 and TRBJ2-5; D remains ambiguous. This CDR3 has 13 amino acids. V gave up 1 base and J gave up 4 bases, with 7 bases separating them. Germline loops: CDR1 SEHNR, CDR2 FQNEAQ (reference sequence).

The chain recombines TRBV28 with TRBJ2-1, with 10 bases matching TRBD2. Germline V gene lookup returns CDR1 MDHEN and CDR2 SYDVKM. CDR3 length: 16 residues. V was clipped by 5 bases and J by 1 base; unmatched bases: 5. CDR3 region: CASSHRLAGSYNEQFF. CDR3 nucleotide sequence: TGTGCCAGCAGTCACCGACTAGCGGGTTCCTACAATGAGCAGTTCTTC.

The V and J genes are TRBV27 and TRBJ2-2; 9 bases match TRBD2. The CDR3 sequence is 18 residues long. Germline V lookup: CDR1 MNHEY, CDR2 SMNVEV (reference sequence). Germline trimming cut 1 base from V and 1 base from J; bases unmatched to any gene: 7. CDR3 protein: CASSLLGLAGKNTGELFF. In nucleotides, the CDR3 is TGTGCCAGCAGTTTATTGGGTCTAGCGGGGAAGAACACCGGGGAGCTGTTTTTT.

This clone has just one count. The V gene is TRBV6-1, the J gene TRBJ2-7; D is tentatively TRBD1 or TRBD2 (5 bases each). CDR1 and CDR2 from the germline V gene are MNHNS and SASEGT. The CDR3 consists of 15 residues. Trimming pared 1 base from V and 0 bases from J, leaving 10 bases between. The CDR3 sequence is CASSEGDPSSYEQYF. CDR3 coding DNA: TGTGCCAGCAGTGAAGGGGACCCTAGCTCCTACGAGCAGTACTTC.

This chain links TRBV6-6 with TRBJ1-5; D ambiguous. The CDR3 contains 15 residues. The germline V and J ends were trimmed by 2 bases and 4 bases, with 12 bases remaining between them. Germline CDR1 MNHNY, CDR2 SVGAGI (reference sequence). CDR3 in DNA: TGTGCCAGCAGTTACCATAGGGAGAGGAATCAGCCCCAGCATTTT. Translation: CASSYHRERNQPQHF.

This rearrangement joins TRBV30 to TRBJ1-1; tentative D call: TRBD1 (5 bases). The V end was cut by 3 bases, the J end by 4 bases, with 18 bases between. Per the germline V gene, CDR1 is GTSNPN and CDR2 is SVGIG (reference sequence). This CDR3 contains 15 residues. The CDR3 loop is CAWSPGFVRGTEAFF. Here the CDR3 DNA reads TGTGCCTGGAGCCCAGGGTTTGTCCGTGGCACTGAAGCTTTCTTT.

V and J are TRBV6-6 and TRBJ2-6; D not certain. This CDR3 is 13 amino acids long. Germline V gene lookup returns CDR1 MNHNY and CDR2 SVGAGI (reference sequence). V was pared by 5 bases and J by 4 bases, with 6 bases between. DNA of the CDR3: TGTGCCAGCAGTCGCGTAGGGGCCAACGTCCTGACTTTC. The encoded protein is CASSRVGANVLTF.

The chain carries TRBV6-5 and TRBJ1-4; TRBD1 aligns across 8 bases. The CDR3 has 13 residues. Germline V gives CDR1 MNHEY, CDR2 SVGAGI. V gave up 8 bases and J gave up 5 bases; unmatched junction bases: 4. The CDR3 nucleotides are TGTGCCAGCGGAAGACAGGGGAATGAAAAACTGTTTTTT. It yields the protein CASGRQGNEKLFF.